The clone carrying this TCR beta chain was seen once. These data belong to a study of cytomegalovirus exposure and HLA in healthy donors. The ends lost 0 bases at V and 4 bases at J; junction bases unmatched: 10. This CDR3 spans 18 amino acids. Germline V gene sequence: CDR1 MGHRA, CDR2 YSYEKL. The PCR employed 60 Vbeta primers together with 13 Jbeta primers. Sequencing used immunoSEQ multiplex PCR; TCRdb keeps in-frame clones, though not all of them. The table shows roughly 120,000 clones, with 75% to 85% occurring only once. Sample: PBMCs. This TCR was recovered from a man aged 50 to 60 in good health and CMV-seronegative. This chain connects TRBV4-1 to TRBJ2-2, with TRBD1 identical over 8 bases. CDR3 protein: CASSQETGVMWATGELFF. CDR3 DNA sequence: TGCGCCAGCAGCCAAGAGACAGGGGTTATGTGGGCCACCGGGGAGCTGTTTTTT.